Listed here is a single T cell receptor (beta chain). The target antigen is unknown. This entry belongs to a study of vaccination and CD4 T cells after COVID-19. Overall study context: The peptides that stimulated the cells were overlapping spike peptides from SARS-CoV-2, HCoV-NL63, HCoV-OC43 and HCoV-229E.

Indicated treatment: approximately nine-day PBMC culture with coronavirus spike peptide pools or control peptides (ViraFEST assay). Antigen-specific T cells were expanded with peptide pools by ViraFEST, and TCRs were then sequenced. Sequenced with the Oncomine TCR Beta short-read assay was DNA taken from cultured CD4+ T cells. It was cultured CD4+ T cells from which genomic DNA was extracted. TCRdb called the PCR reads again in MiXCR, with one record for every CDR3 protein. The table shows 4,000 to 4,500 distinct CDR3 sequences, with 21% occurring only once. Sequencing used CD4+ T cells from blood, cultured in vitro, obtained after SARS-CoV-2 vaccination. The receptor's source is a human donor who had recovered from COVID-19.

The CDR3: CASSLELPGSSGANVLTF. CDR3 bases: TGTGCCAGCAGCTTAGAGTTGCCGGGGAGCTCTGGGGCCAACGTCCTGACTTTC. The chain couples TRBV7-3 to TRBJ2-6, with D maybe TRBD2 (5 bases). This CDR3 is built from 18 residues. Per the germline V gene, CDR1 is SGHTA and CDR2 is FQGTGA. V dropped 2 bases and J dropped 0 bases, with 14 bases sitting between them.